Here is one T cell receptor beta chain with its context. The antigen remains undetermined. Cells were stimulated with CMV-infected fibroblast lysates at 8 to 10 ug/mL. Sorting of responding CD4+ T cells relied on upregulated CD40 ligand together with CD69. This entry belongs to a study of persistence of HIV-infected CD4 T cells. The libraries were made with immunoSEQ version 4 in survey mode. Clones were sequenced by immunoSEQ multiplex PCR, and TCRdb holds only the in-frame ones, with some missing. The profile shows about 20,000 clones, about 84% of them singletons. Regarding the study as a whole: Compared with CD3/CD28-stimulated cells, CMV- and Gag-responding cells showed lower TCRbeta richness.

The receptor was isolated from an adult man with HIV who was CMV-seropositive. Material: CD4+ T cells sorted from PBMCs after approximately 18-hour stimulation, obtained from a patient who received antiretroviral therapy.

For the CDR3, the DNA is TGTGCCTGGAGTGAAGGACAGGGGTACGAAAAACTGTTTTTT. It is translated as CAWSEGQGYEKLFF. The chain uses TRBV30 and TRBJ1-4; 9 bases fit TRBD1. The CDR3 runs 14 residues. CDR1 and CDR2 from the germline V gene are GTSNPN and SVGIG (reference sequence). V was clipped by 1 base and J by 8 bases; unmatched bases: 5.